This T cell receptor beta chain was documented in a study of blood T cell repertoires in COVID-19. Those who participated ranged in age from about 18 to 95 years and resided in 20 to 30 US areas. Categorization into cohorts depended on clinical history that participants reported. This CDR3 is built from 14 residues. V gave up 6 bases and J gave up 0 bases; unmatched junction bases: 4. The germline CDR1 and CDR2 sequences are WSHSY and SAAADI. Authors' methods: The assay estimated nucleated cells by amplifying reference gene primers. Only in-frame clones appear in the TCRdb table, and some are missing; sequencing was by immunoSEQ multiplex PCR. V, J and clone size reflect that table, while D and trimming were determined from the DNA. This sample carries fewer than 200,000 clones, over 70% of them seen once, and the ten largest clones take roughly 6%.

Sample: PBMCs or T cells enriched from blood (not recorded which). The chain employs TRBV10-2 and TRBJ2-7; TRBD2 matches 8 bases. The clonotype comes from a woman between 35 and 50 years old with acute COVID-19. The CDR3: CASRAGLVSYEQYF. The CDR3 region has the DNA TGCGCCAGCAGGGCGGGACTAGTCTCCTACGAGCAGTACTTC.